This T cell receptor beta chain was obtained from a study of shared clonotypes between healthy human individuals. Of note for this clone: Its antigen is not identified.

The CDR3 extends over 15 amino acids. The germline CDR1 and CDR2 sequences are SGHTA and FQGTGA. V lost 3 bases, J lost 2 bases, and 12 bases lay in between. Study-wide results and limits: Among donors, sharing of clonotypes was expected to be affected by sequencing depth. Sampling covered blood only; tissue repertoires likely differ.

Libraries were prepared by immunoSEQ multiplex PCR; TCRdb keeps only in-frame clonotypes and omits some of them. The repertoire includes 500,000 to 650,000 clones, roughly four fifths of them detected once, and about 12% sits in the top ten. About 100 million PBMCs per unsorted sample were used for genomic DNA. Sequencing was carried out using PBMCs. This clonotype was obtained from a woman in her thirties or forties in good health. Some clones in this sample may be carry-over from other donors' samples. The chain recombines TRBV7-3 with TRBJ2-3; perhaps TRBD1 as D (5 bases). CDR3 sequence (DNA): TGTGCCAGCAGCTTGCAGCCTGGACACACAGATACGCAGTATTTT. It is translated as CASSLQPGHTDTQYF.